These T cell receptor beta chains were read from a single sample in a study of cytomegalovirus exposure and HLA in healthy donors. The protocol was immunoSEQ multiplex PCR, while the TCRdb copy is restricted to in-frame clones and leaves out a portion. The sample has some 170,000 clones, 70% to 80% seen once. The sample consisted of PBMCs. The receptors shown here come from a man aged 18 to 30 in good health and CMV-seropositive. Both conserved end residues are part of each CDR3. D genes are given only for firm matches. The size entry is marked missing in some rows and otherwise reads once, few, many or a size class.

TRBV6-5	TRBJ2-7	once	TRBD2	CASTESGGSYEQYF	TGTGCCAGCACCGAATCGGGGGGAAGCTACGAGCAGTACTTC
TRBV5-1	TRBJ2-7	-	TRBD1	CASHTGGPTYEQYF	TGCGCCAGTCATACAGGGGGCCCTACCTACGAGCAGTACTTC
TRBV15	TRBJ2-5	-	-	CATSRQGTQETQYF	TGTGCCACCAGCAGACAGGGCACACAAGAGACCCAGTACTTC
TRBV29-1	TRBJ2-3	-	TRBD1	CSADTGATTDTQYF	TGCAGCGCGGACACAGGGGCAACCACAGATACGCAGTATTTT
TRBV13	TRBJ2-2	once	TRBD2	CASSLASGTSSTGELFF	TGTGCCAGCAGCTTAGCCTCCGGGACTAGCTCCACCGGGGAGCTGTTTTTT
TRBV2	TRBJ2-1	-	-	CASDRSSYNEQFF	TGTGCCAGCGATCGGAGCTCCTACAATGAGCAGTTCTTC
TRBV23-1	TRBJ2-3	-	-	CASSPVAVASTDTQYF	TGCGCCAGCAGCCCAGTAGCGGTCGCTAGCACAGATACGCAGTATTTT
TRBV29-1	TRBJ2-2	-	-	CSVLAMSTGELFF	TGCAGCGTTTTAGCGATGAGCACCGGGGAGCTGTTTTTT
TRBV7-2	TRBJ1-2	-	-	CASSSRRVEGYTF	TGTGCCAGCAGCTCCCGCAGGGTGGAGGGCTACACCTTC
TRBV4-3	TRBJ2-3	-	TRBD2	CASSQGTGGGAHTQYF	TGCGCCAGCAGCCAAGGGACCGGCGGGGGGGCGCATACGCAGTATTTT
TRBV18	TRBJ2-5	-	-	CASSPGLEETQYF	TGTGCCAGCTCACCCGGGTTGGAAGAGACCCAGTACTTC
TRBV27	TRBJ1-2	-	-	CASSKTGTYGYTF	TGTGCCAGCAGTAAAACAGGGACCTATGGCTACACCTTC
TRBV5-3	TRBJ2-1	-	TRBD2	CARSCWTSGRTVIDNEQFF	TGTGCCAGAAGCTGCTGGACTAGCGGGAGGACCGTCATAGACAATGAGCAGTTCTTC
TRBV5-1	TRBJ2-5	-	-	CASSFMGAETQYF	TGCGCCAGCAGCTTCATGGGGGCGGAGACCCAGTACTTC
TRBV19	TRBJ2-3	-	TRBD2	CASTPTSGSRTDTQYF	TGTGCCAGTACCCCGACTAGCGGGAGTCGCACAGATACGCAGTATTTT
TRBV7-6	TRBJ2-7	once	TRBD1	CASSLGDRGQGFYEQYF	TGTGCCAGCAGCTTGGGGGATCGGGGACAGGGATTCTACGAGCAGTACTTC
TRBV19	TRBJ1-6	-	TRBD1	CASSTQWTGYNSPLHF	TGTGCCAGTAGTACCCAATGGACAGGGTATAATTCACCCCTCCACTTT
TRBV18	TRBJ1-2	few	TRBD1	CASSPTGDYGYTF	TGTGCCAGCTCACCGACAGGGGACTATGGCTACACCTTC
TRBV30	TRBJ1-5	once	TRBD1	CAWRTGPNQPQHF	TGTGCCTGGAGGACAGGGCCCAATCAGCCCCAGCATTTT
TRBV9	TRBJ2-1	few	TRBD2	CASSVGGGSYNEQFF	TGTGCCAGCAGCGTAGGGGGGGGGAGTTACAATGAGCAGTTCTTC
TRBV4-1	TRBJ1-5	-	TRBD1	CASSPGTVSNQPQHF	TGCGCCAGCAGCCCTGGGACAGTAAGCAATCAGCCCCAGCATTTT
TRBV9	TRBJ2-5	-	TRBD2	CASSVGLAAQETQYF	TGTGCCAGCAGCGTAGGACTAGCGGCACAAGAGACCCAGTACTTC
TRBV6-6	TRBJ2-4	-	-	CASSNNRVAKNIQYF	TGTGCCAGCAGTAACAACAGGGTAGCCAAAAACATTCAGTACTTC
TRBV30	TRBJ1-1	-	-	CARTVDSGNTEAFF	TGTGCCCGGACGGTGGACAGTGGGAACACTGAAGCTTTCTTT